Listed below are T cell receptor beta chains from one sample, sequenced in a study of regulatory T cells in long-lasting Graves disease. TCRdb reprocessed the multiplex PCR reads with MiXCR, giving one entry per CDR3 protein. Seen here are 700,000 or so distinct CDR3 sequences, around 32% observed once, and the top ten hold roughly 40%. The material sequenced was peripheral blood mononuclear cells (PBMCs), taken when the disease was refractory, from a patient treated with antithyroid drugs. The receptors stem from a female donor with Graves disease. Both conserved end residues are part of each CDR3. D genes are given only for firm matches. Only part of the rows carry a size: once, few, many, or a class if the clone is expanded.

d_call	v_call	j_call	clone_size	cdr3_aa	cdr3_nt
-	TRBV9	TRBJ1-2	-	CASSVGASANYGYTF	TGTGCCAGCAGCGTAGGAGCCTCAGCTAACTATGGCTACACCTTC
TRBD1	TRBV6-1	TRBJ2-4	-	CASSPVGQGDKNIQYF	TGTGCCAGCAGCCCGGTTGGACAGGGTGACAAAAACATTCAGTACTTC
-	TRBV10-3	TRBJ1-1	once	CAIKGGPTEAFF	TGTGCCATCAAGGGGGGTCCCACTGAAGCTTTCTTT
-	TRBV20-1	TRBJ1-2	few	CSARDWSREGYGYTF	TGCAGTGCTAGAGATTGGTCGAGGGAGGGCTATGGCTACACCTTC
-	TRBV5-1	TRBJ1-1	-	CANSPLGGIEAFF	TGCGCCAACAGCCCCCTCGGGGGTATTGAAGCTTTCTTT
-	TRBV20-1	TRBJ2-7	few	CSARTSGGSYEQYF	TGCAGTGCTAGAACGTCAGGGGGGTCCTACGAGCAGTACTTC
-	TRBV2	TRBJ1-2	many	CASSVGSQMNYGYTF	TGTGCCAGCAGTGTGGGCAGCCAGATGAACTATGGCTACACCTTC
TRBD2	TRBV2	TRBJ2-7	-	CASSGGLATHYEQYF	TGTGCCAGCAGTGGCGGACTAGCCACCCACTACGAGCAGTACTTC
TRBD1	TRBV18	TRBJ1-2	-	CASSQASSQGASGYTF	TGTGCCAGCTCCCAAGCTTCCTCCCAGGGGGCGAGCGGCTACACCTTC
TRBD2	TRBV5-4	TRBJ2-2	once	CASKREGRTGELFF	TGTGCCAGCAAAAGGGAGGGGAGGACCGGGGAGCTGTTTTTT
-	TRBV28	TRBJ1-4	-	CAGSLGPTSEKLFF	TGTGCCGGCAGTTTAGGGCCTACCTCGGAAAAACTGTTTTTT
TRBD2	TRBV13	TRBJ2-7	-	CASSAPGLVYEQYF	TGTGCCAGCAGCGCTCCGGGACTAGTCTACGAGCAGTACTTC
TRBD1	TRBV6-1	TRBJ1-1	few	CASRYLPPGQGLNTEAFF	TGTGCCAGCAGATACCTTCCTCCGGGACAGGGGTTGAACACTGAAGCTTTCTTT
-	TRBV12-3/TRBV12-4	TRBJ1-2	many	CASSPNVGDGYTF	TGTGCCAGCAGCCCTAATGTCGGGGATGGCTACACCTTC
TRBD2	TRBV10-1	TRBJ2-7	-	CASSESRPGLGSYEQYF	TGCGCCAGCAGTGAGTCCAGGCCGGGACTAGGTTCATACGAGCAGTACTTC
TRBD2	TRBV20-1	TRBJ2-2	-	CSATSDLFNAGELFF	TGCAGTGCGACTAGCGACCTATTTAACGCCGGGGAGCTGTTTTTT
-	TRBV15	TRBJ2-5	-	CATSRQDGETQYF	TGTGCCACCAGCAGACAGGACGGGGAGACCCAGTACTTC
-	TRBV12-3/TRBV12-4	TRBJ1-4	few	CASSQGLRTVATNEKLFF	TGTGCCAGCAGCCAAGGGCTTCGGACAGTGGCAACTAATGAAAAACTGTTTTTT
TRBD1	TRBV6-1	TRBJ1-1	few	CASTMTGGITEAFF	TGTGCCAGCACCATGACAGGGGGCATCACTGAAGCTTTCTTT
-	TRBV3-1	TRBJ1-4	-	CASSQDPGGREKLFF	TGTGCCAGCAGCCAAGACCCGGGGGGACGGGAAAAACTGTTTTTT
TRBD1	TRBV7-2	TRBJ1-2	-	CASSTSATGGAENYGYTF	TGTGCCAGCAGCACCTCGGCGACAGGGGGCGCGGAGAACTATGGCTACACCTTC
-	TRBV4-1	TRBJ2-7	-	CASSQGGTEQYF	TGTGCCAGCTCCCAAGGAGGGACCGAGCAGTACTTC
-	TRBV5-1	TRBJ1-4	-	CASSMQGGATNEKLFF	TGCGCCAGCAGCATGCAGGGAGGAGCAACTAATGAAAAACTGTTTTTT
-	TRBV27	TRBJ1-1	-	CASSLGRGTNTEAFF	TGTGCCAGCAGTTTAGGACGGGGCACGAACACTGAAGCTTTCTTT
-	TRBV12-3/TRBV12-4	TRBJ1-5	many	CASRVRDNDYSNQPQHF	TGTGCCAGCAGAGTCCGGGACAATGATTATAGCAATCAGCCCCAGCATTTT
TRBD1	TRBV7-7	TRBJ1-4	few	CASSPFTTGINEKLFF	TGTGCTAGCAGCCCATTCACGACAGGGATTAATGAAAAACTGTTTTTT
-	TRBV29-1	TRBJ1-2	-	CSVRRGTDPTYGYTF	TGCAGCGTCAGACGTGGTACGGACCCTACCTATGGCTACACCTTC
-	TRBV25-1	TRBJ1-2	-	CASSDTIWTEPYGYTF	TGTGCCAGCAGTGATACTATCTGGACAGAACCGTATGGCTACACCTTC
TRBD1	TRBV6-1	TRBJ2-7	-	CASSTGQVIYEQYF	TGTGCCAGCAGTACCGGACAGGTAATTTACGAGCAGTACTTC
TRBD1	TRBV20-1	TRBJ2-7	few	CSADGTEGNYEQYF	TGCAGTGCTGACGGGACAGAGGGGAACTACGAGCAGTACTTC
-	TRBV5-6	TRBJ2-7	-	CASSPRLGQTYEQYF	TGTGCCAGCAGCCCCCGTTTAGGACAGACCTACGAGCAGTACTTC
-	TRBV20-1	TRBJ2-7	-	CSASSGEAAHSYEQYF	TGCAGTGCTTCCTCAGGGGAAGCGGCCCACTCCTACGAGCAGTACTTC
-	TRBV20-1	TRBJ1-2	few	CSATRQNPYYGYTF	TGCAGTGCAACCCGACAGAACCCTTACTATGGCTACACCTTC
TRBD1	TRBV19	TRBJ1-5	-	CASTMTGNGNQPQHF	TGTGCCAGTACCATGACAGGGAATGGCAATCAGCCCCAGCATTTT
-	TRBV5-1	TRBJ1-4	few	CASSLAGAYEKLFF	TGCGCCAGCAGCTTGGCGGGGGCCTATGAAAAACTGTTTTTT
-	TRBV28	TRBJ1-6	few	CAGGSGNSPLHF	TGTGCCGGGGGTTCTGGCAATTCACCCCTCCACTTT
TRBD1	TRBV7-9	TRBJ1-4	-	CASSLAPGQLNEKLFF	TGTGCCAGCAGCTTAGCCCCGGGACAGCTTAATGAAAAACTGTTTTTT
-	TRBV20-1	TRBJ2-2	-	CSGGGAKRNTGELFF	TGCAGTGGTGGGGGAGCAAAAAGAAACACCGGGGAGCTGTTTTTT
-	TRBV28	TRBJ1-5	many	CASVKEPQPQHF	TGTGCCAGCGTAAAGGAGCCTCAGCCCCAGCATTTT
TRBD1	TRBV5-1	TRBJ2-1	-	CASSAGQGSYDEQFF	TGCGCCAGCAGCGCGGGACAGGGCTCCTACGATGAGCAGTTCTTC
-	TRBV28	TRBJ1-1	-	CASSLAGANTEASF	TGTGCCAGCAGTTTAGCCGGGGCCAACACTGAAGCTTCCTTT
-	TRBV15	TRBJ1-5	few	CATSGGESNQPQHF	TGTGCCACCAGCGGGGGAGAAAGCAATCAGCCCCAGCATTTT
TRBD1	TRBV5-1	TRBJ2-6	-	CASSKGTGYSGANVLTF	TGCGCCAGCAGCAAAGGGACAGGGTACTCTGGGGCCAACGTCCTGACTTTC